This T cell receptor (beta chain) was recovered during a study of cytomegalovirus exposure and HLA in healthy donors. The PCR made use of 60 Vbeta and 13 Jbeta primers. Authors' analysis steps: In a later analysis, some 80 million unique TCR beta chains included roughly 11 million shared by two or more donors. Profiled with immunoSEQ multiplex PCR; TCRdb holds only in-frame clones, not every one. V, J and clone size reflect that table, while D and trimming were determined from the DNA. Of roughly 97,000 clones in the sample, roughly a tenth are singletons; the top ten hold 5.1%. Only a few counts were recorded for this clone. Its antigen remains unidentified. Study outcomes and limitations: Later, an analysis found that common viral pathogens appeared to be linked with several of the most significant clusters. V- and J-gene trimming in TCR beta was tied to a missense DCLRE1C variant by an analysis performed later.

The CDR3 covers 15 residues. The germline V gene encodes CDR1 MDHEN and CDR2 SYDVKM. Unmatched junction bases numbered 5, after V lost 1 base and J lost 3 bases. The genes are TRBV28 and TRBJ2-5; 7 bases map to TRBD2. The source of this sequence is a man aged 50-60 years in good health and CMV-seropositive. The sample comprised PBMCs. DNA of the CDR3: TGTGCCAGCAGTTTATTGCGGGCGGGAGAAGAGACCCAGTACTTC. Amino acid sequence: CASSLLRAGEETQYF.